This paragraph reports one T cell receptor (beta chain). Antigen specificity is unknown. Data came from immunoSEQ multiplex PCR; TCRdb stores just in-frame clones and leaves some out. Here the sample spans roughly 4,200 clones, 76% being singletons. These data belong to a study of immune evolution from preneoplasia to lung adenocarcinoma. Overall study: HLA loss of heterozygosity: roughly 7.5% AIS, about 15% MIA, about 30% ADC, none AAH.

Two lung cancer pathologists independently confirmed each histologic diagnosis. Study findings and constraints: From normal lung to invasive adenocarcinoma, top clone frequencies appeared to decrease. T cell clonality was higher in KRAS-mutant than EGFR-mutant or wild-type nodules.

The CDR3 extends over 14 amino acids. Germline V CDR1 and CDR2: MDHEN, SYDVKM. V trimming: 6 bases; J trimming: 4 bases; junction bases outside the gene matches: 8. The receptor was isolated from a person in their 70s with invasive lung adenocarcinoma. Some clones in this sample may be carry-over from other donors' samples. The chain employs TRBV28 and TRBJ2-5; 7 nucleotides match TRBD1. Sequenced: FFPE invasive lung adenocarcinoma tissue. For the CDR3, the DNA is TGTGCCAGCAGGAAACTTGGACAGGTAGAGACCCAGTACTTC. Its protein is CASRKLGQVETQYF.